This paragraph covers one TCR beta chain sequence. What it recognizes is unknown. V shed 6 bases, J shed 0 bases, and the junction held 5 bases outside the gene matches. The germline V gene has CDR1 DFQATT and CDR2 SNEGSKA (reference sequence). This CDR3 is 13 amino acids long. The source of the sample is a study of blood T cells in healthy people across ages. General observations from the study: Compared with aged donors, long-lived donors showed fewer expanded clones, suggesting selection.

Through a sample-barcoded 5' primer and a J-beta primer mix, a second PCR was run for roughly 7 to 11 cycles. MiXCR was run by TCRdb on the 5' RACE reads, yielding one entry per CDR3 protein. The top ten clones hold roughly 7.9% of a sample with about 1,400,000 distinct CDR3 sequences, around two fifths of them seen once. The sequence came from a woman between 18 and 29 years old in good health. V is TRBV20-1 and J is TRBJ2-7; 7 nucleotides align to TRBD1. Sequencing was done on a sample of blood. The CDR3 DNA reads TGCAGTGCGCTAGGACAGGACTCCTACGAGCAGTACTTC. It encodes CSALGQDSYEQYF.